The present entry profiles one T cell receptor beta chain with its context. The antigen is undetermined. Each CDR3 protein gets one entry after TCRdb re-called the reads with MiXCR. This table has about 320,000 distinct CDR3 sequences, around 9.5% appearing once. This entry is derived from a study of T cell repertoires in cytomegalovirus infection. Across the study: Matching HLA type and CMV infection were both indicated by public TCR beta signatures.

Overall study results and limits: The ex vivo response was dominated by HLA-C-restricted CMV-specific TCR beta clonotypes. Individuals carrying CMV plus the relevant HLA were identified by cumulative frequency of public TCR beta families.

Sequencing input: PBMCs. The TCR was taken from a human donor in good health (CMV status not recorded). Some clones in this sample may be carry-over from other donors' samples.

CDR3 region: CASSQDSTGSYNEQFF. CDR3 nucleotides: TGCGCCAGCAGCCAAGATTCTACCGGCTCCTACAATGAGCAGTTCTTC. The chain carries TRBV4-3 and TRBJ2-1; D unclear. The CDR3 loop spans 16 amino acids. The germline V gene has CDR1 LGHNA and CDR2 YSLEER. V lost 0 bases, J lost 0 bases, and 9 bases lay in between.